This T cell receptor beta chain was captured by sequencing in a study of blood T cell repertoires in COVID-19. Study-level background: Nucleic acid was either cDNA or gDNA, and it came from T cells, B-cell-depleted T cells, or PBMCs.

The CDR3 is 13 residues long. The germline V gene encodes CDR1 LGHDT and CDR2 YNNKEL (reference sequence). J lost 4 bases, V lost 4 bases, and 3 bases had no gene match. Per the authors' pipeline: Estimates of nucleated cell counts were drawn from the amplification of reference gene primers. The table came from immunoSEQ multiplex PCR; TCRdb's copy has only in-frame clones and leaves some out. V, J and clone size derive from that table, while D and trimming were established from the DNA sequence. The data hold 100,000 to 150,000 clones, with roughly 85% observed a single time. This clone was counted a few times. In the same sample, other DNA sequences code for this CDR3.

Sequenced sample: peripheral blood. The clonotype was recovered from a man of 80 years or more with active or convalescent COVID-19. The chain is built from TRBV3-1 (or the pseudogene TRBV3-2) and TRBJ1-2; 7 bases agree with TRBD1. CDR3: CASSPGTAYGYTF. CDR3 nucleotides: TGTGCCAGCAGCCCCGGGACAGCCTATGGCTACACCTTC.